A single sample gave rise to the 5 T cell receptor beta chains below, sequenced in a study of cytomegalovirus exposure and HLA in healthy donors. Amplification used 60 Vbeta primers and 13 Jbeta primers. Libraries were prepared by immunoSEQ multiplex PCR; TCRdb keeps only in-frame clonotypes and omits some of them. The repertoire consists of 100,000 to 150,000 clones, with less than 85% occurring once and the leading ten covering roughly 20%. Sequences were obtained from PBMCs. The receptors originated from a young man in good health and CMV-seropositive.

V usage is TRBV9 and J usage is TRBJ1-2; no definite D call. This CDR3 region has 13 residues. The V end lost 0 bases, the J end lost 4 bases, and 7 bases lay between the germline ends. Per germline, CDR1 SGDLS and CDR2 YYNGEE. The CDR3 DNA is TGTGCCAGCAGCGTAGGCGGTTCCTATGGCTACACCTTC. Translation gives CASSVGGSYGYTF.

The chain is built from TRBV28 and TRBJ1-1; the D gene is possibly TRBD1 (6 bases). Germline lookup yields CDR1 MDHEN and CDR2 SYDVKM. V was shortened by 4 bases and J by 3 bases, with 15 bases between the two germline ends. The CDR3 length is 15 residues. The CDR3 reads CASSSGHSADTEAFF. CDR3 in DNA: TGTGCCAGCAGTTCGGGACACTCCGCGGACACTGAAGCTTTCTTT.

This clone was detected only once. J is TRBJ2-3 and V is TRBV5-8, with 12 bases identical to TRBD2. Germline CDR1 SGHTS, CDR2 YDEGEE. J lost 5 bases, V lost 5 bases, and 3 bases had no gene match. This CDR3 is 14 amino acids long. The CDR3 sequence: CASRLAGGKDTQYF. In DNA, the CDR3 is TGTGCCAGCAGGCTAGCGGGGGGGAAAGATACGCAGTATTTT.

This clone appeared once. Here the CDR3 DNA reads TGTGCCAGCGGCACCTTGAGAGGGGGCACGATTAGCAATCAGCCCCAGCATTTT. It encodes CASGTLRGGTISNQPQHF. The gene calls are TRBV28 and TRBJ1-5, with TRBD1 matching over 7 bases. V gave up 8 bases and J gave up 0 bases; unmatched junction bases: 16. The CDR3 spans 18 residues. Germline CDR1 is MDHEN and CDR2 is SYDVKM.

The chain combines TRBV11-2 with TRBJ1-6; D is perhaps TRBD1 (6 bases). Looked up from germline, CDR1 is SGHAT and CDR2 is FQNNGV. The V end was cut by 3 bases, the J end by 5 bases, with 17 bases between. The CDR3 has 17 amino acids. In DNA form, the CDR3 reads TGTGCCAGCAGCTTTTTCCCGGCCCGGGACAATAATTCACCCCTCCACTTT. This gives the protein CASSFFPARDNNSPLHF.